The sequence of this T cell receptor beta chain was determined in a study of T cell repertoires in cytomegalovirus infection. Study in general: Based on public TCR beta signatures, there were indications of CMV infection and of a matching HLA type.

Concerning this clonotype: As yet, its antigen is unknown.

This CDR3 contains 16 residues. V lost 5 bases, J lost 6 bases, and 9 bases stayed unmatched. The germline V gene has CDR1 SGHTA and CDR2 FQGNSA. TCRdb processed the reads anew with MiXCR; each CDR3 protein has one entry. The sample records a few hundred thousand distinct CDR3 sequences, roughly 29% being singletons. Notes on the study in general: HLA-C-restricted CMV-specific TCR beta clonotypes were dominant in the ex vivo response.

The TCR sequence derives from a human donor in good health (CMV status not recorded). Some clones in this sample may be carry-over from other donors' samples. This chain joins TRBV7-2 and TRBJ2-3; 12 bases map to TRBD2. The sequenced sample was cultured PBMCs, obtained from culture after CMV antigen stimulation. DNA for the CDR3: TGTGCCAGCAGCGCTAGCGGGAGGGCCGGGGGGGATACGCAGTATTTT. Translating it yields CASSASGRAGGDTQYF.